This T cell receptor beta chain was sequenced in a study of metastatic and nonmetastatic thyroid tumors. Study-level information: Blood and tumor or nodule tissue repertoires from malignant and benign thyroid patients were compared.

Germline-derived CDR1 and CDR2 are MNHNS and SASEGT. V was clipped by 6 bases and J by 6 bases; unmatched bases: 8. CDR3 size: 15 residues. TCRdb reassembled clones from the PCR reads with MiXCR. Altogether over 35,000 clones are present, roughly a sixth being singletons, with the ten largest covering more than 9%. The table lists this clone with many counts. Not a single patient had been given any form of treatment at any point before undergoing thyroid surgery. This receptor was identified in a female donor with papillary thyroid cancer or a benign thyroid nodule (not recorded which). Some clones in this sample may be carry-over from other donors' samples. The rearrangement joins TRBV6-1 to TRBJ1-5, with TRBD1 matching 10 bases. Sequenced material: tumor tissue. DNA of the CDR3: TGTGCCAGCAGGGACGACAGGGGGCGCGGTCAGCCCCAGCATTTT. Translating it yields CASRDDRGRGQPQHF.